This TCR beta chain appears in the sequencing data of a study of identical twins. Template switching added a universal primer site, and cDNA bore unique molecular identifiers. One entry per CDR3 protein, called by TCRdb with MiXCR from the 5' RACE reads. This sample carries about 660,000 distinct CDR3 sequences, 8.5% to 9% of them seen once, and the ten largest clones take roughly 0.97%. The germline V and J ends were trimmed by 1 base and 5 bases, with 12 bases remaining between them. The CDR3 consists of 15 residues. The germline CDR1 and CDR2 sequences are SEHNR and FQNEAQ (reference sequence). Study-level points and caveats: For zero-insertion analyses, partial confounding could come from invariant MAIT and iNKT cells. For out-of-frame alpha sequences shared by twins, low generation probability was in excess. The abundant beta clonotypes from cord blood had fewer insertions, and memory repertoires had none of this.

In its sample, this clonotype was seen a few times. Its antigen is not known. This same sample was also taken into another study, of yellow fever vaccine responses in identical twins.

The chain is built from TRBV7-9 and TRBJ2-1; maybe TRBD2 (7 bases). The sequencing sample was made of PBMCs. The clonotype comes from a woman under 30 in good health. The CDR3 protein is CASSLGGGLHNEQFF. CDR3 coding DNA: TGTGCCAGCAGCTTAGGGGGGGGGCTTCACAATGAGCAGTTCTTC. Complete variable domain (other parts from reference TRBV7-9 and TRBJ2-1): DTGVSQNPRHKITKRGQNVTFRCDPISEHNRLYWYRQTLGQGPEFLTYFQNEAQLEKSRLLSDRFSAERPKGSFSTLEIQRTEQGDSAMYLCASSLGGGLHNEQFFGPGTRLTVL.